This TCR beta chain was documented in a study of T cells in Graves' hyperthyroidism and ophthalmopathy. Overall study results and limits: Separation of ophthalmopathy from stable hyperthyroidism was achieved by a 13 V-J model.

Researchers took RNA transcripts and amplified the TCR beta CDR3 regions from them. First-round RT-PCR targeting the TCR CDR3 was performed with the HTBI primer set. From the multiplex PCR reads, TCRdb called clonotypes with MiXCR, one entry per CDR3 protein. Among about 320,000 distinct CDR3 sequences listed, approximately 17% were seen once. This clonotype was picked up many times. The antigen remains unidentified. The PBMCs studied were ones that came from roughly 9.4 ml fresh peripheral blood. The sequence was obtained from a young man with Graves' hyperthyroidism. The material sequenced was blood.

DNA for the CDR3: TGTGCCTGGGGCGGACTGATTCAAGAGACCCAGTACTTC. Translated, it gives CAWGGLIQETQYF. The chain combines TRBV30 with TRBJ2-5, with D possibly being TRBD2 (5 bases). V was shortened by 5 bases and J by 2 bases, with 12 bases between the two germline ends. The germline V gene encodes CDR1 GTSNPN and CDR2 SVGIG (reference sequence). This CDR3 contains 13 residues.